Below, 14 T cell receptor beta chains from the same sample are listed, as sequenced in a study of blood T cell repertoires in COVID-19. Assay used: immunoSEQ multiplex PCR; TCRdb lists only in-frame clones, some missing. The sample has 89,000 or so clones, around 92% seen once; the top ten hold around 2.9%. Input material: peripheral blood. The receptors come from a man in his fifties with COVID-19, enrolled during active disease.

With regard to this clone: A read error may produce the germline difference seen at one junction end. V gene TRBV5-1 combines with J gene TRBJ1-3; 10 bases fit TRBD1. CDR3 size: 14 residues. Germline assignment: CDR1 SGHRS and CDR2 YFSETQ. The CDR3 protein is CASSGRTGGSTIYF. CDR3 in DNA: TGCGCCAGCAGCGGACGGACAGGGGGAAGCACCATATATTTT.

V is TRBV4-1 and J is TRBJ2-7, with TRBD1 identical over 8 bases. In germline, CDR1 is MGHRA, CDR2 YSYEKL. CDR3 length equals 15 residues. The V segment lost 3 bases and the J segment 3 bases; nucleotides outside the gene matches: 7. As DNA, the CDR3 is TGCGCCAGCAGCCACAACCAGGGGGCGGTCTACGAGCAGTACTTC. Residues: CASSHNQGAVYEQYF.

The rearrangement joins TRBV27 to TRBJ2-7; 9 nucleotides align to TRBD1. This CDR3 is built from 14 residues. Germline lookup yields CDR1 MNHEY and CDR2 SMNVEV (reference sequence). V dropped 3 bases and J dropped 7; count of bases not matched to a gene: 7. Here the CDR3 DNA reads TGTGCCAGCAGTTTTGGGGACAGGGCAGGTGAGCAGTACTTC. Its protein product is CASSFGDRAGEQYF.

The rearrangement uses TRBV5-4 and TRBJ2-7; 7 bases fit TRBD1. CDR3 length: 14 amino acids. CDR1 and CDR2 (germline): SGHNT, YYREEE (reference sequence). With 5 bases clipped from V and 2 bases from J, the junction kept 7 bases outside the gene matches. CDR3 sequence reads: CASSSGTVPYEQYF. The CDR3 DNA follows: TGTGCCAGCAGTTCCGGGACAGTTCCCTACGAGCAGTACTTC. The full variable domain, in which reference TRBV5-4 and TRBJ2-7 provide the parts outside the CDR3, is ETGVTQSPTHLIKTRGQQVTLRCSSQSGHNTVSWYQQALGQGPQFIFQYYREEENGRGNFPPRFSGLQFPNYSSELNVNALELDDSALYLCASSSGTVPYEQYFGPGTRLTVT.

This sequence joins TRBV6-5 and TRBJ1-1, with D possibly being TRBD1 (5 bases). CDR1 is MNHEY and CDR2 is SVGAGI in the germline V gene. This CDR3 comprises 13 residues. Trimming took off 10 bases at V and 4 bases at J, with 16 bases between the two ends. The CDR3, as DNA: TGTGCCACCATTATATGGGGCGGCACTGAAGCTTTCTTT. Protein sequence: CATIIWGGTEAFF.

This chain joins TRBV3-1 (or the pseudogene TRBV3-2) and TRBJ2-7; a weak D match, TRBD1 (6 bases). Germline CDR1 LGHDT, CDR2 YNNKEL (reference sequence). V gave up 5 bases and J gave up 0 bases, with 11 bases separating them. This CDR3 is 14 amino acids long. CDR3 sequence reads: CASSNTGSSYEQYF. CDR3 DNA sequence: TGTGCCAGCAGCAACACAGGGAGCTCCTACGAGCAGTACTTC.

The rearrangement uses TRBV6-5 and TRBJ1-2, with D possibly being TRBD1 (5 bases). The V end was cut by 9 bases, the J end by 0 bases, with 14 bases between. Germline values: CDR1 MNHEY, CDR2 SVGAGI. This CDR3 comprises 14 residues. CDR3: CASLDIQANYGYTF. CDR3 sequence (DNA): TGTGCCAGTCTGGACATACAGGCTAACTATGGCTACACCTTC.

V is TRBV12-3 or TRBV12-4 and J is TRBJ2-3; a weak D match, TRBD2 (6 bases). The CDR3 runs 13 residues. Trimming left V 5 bases short and J 0 bases short, with 6 bases between. CDR3 sequence: CASSRESTDTQYF. DNA for the CDR3: TGTGCCAGCAGTCGGGAGAGCACAGATACGCAGTATTTT.

The V gene is TRBV28, the J gene TRBJ1-5; tentatively, D is TRBD1 (6 bases). CDR1 MDHEN and CDR2 SYDVKM come from the germline V gene. With 8 bases removed from V and 5 bases from J, the gap between germline ends came to 19 bases. The CDR3 length is 15 residues. The CDR3 protein is CASGKGGGVDQPQHF. CDR3 sequence (DNA): TGTGCCAGCGGAAAAGGGGGGGGAGTGGATCAGCCCCAGCATTTT.

This chain connects TRBV7-3 to TRBJ2-3; 7 nucleotides match TRBD2. CDR3 length: 15 residues. J gave up 2 bases and V 5 bases, and 7 bases lay outside the gene matches. Germline values: CDR1 SGHTA, CDR2 FQGTGA. The CDR3 sequence: CASSPSGEPTDTQYF. In DNA form, the CDR3 reads TGTGCCAGCAGCCCCAGCGGGGAACCCACAGATACGCAGTATTTT.

V gene TRBV7-2 combines with J gene TRBJ2-7, with D unclear. The V gene lost 1 base and the J gene lost 2 bases, with 12 bases spanning the gap. Looked up from germline, CDR1 is SGHTA and CDR2 is FQGNSA. This CDR3 comprises 15 residues. DNA for the CDR3: TGTGCCAGCAGCTTAGGCCAGGCGAGAGCCTACGAGCAGTACTTC. Protein product: CASSLGQARAYEQYF.

The rearrangement joins TRBV7-2 to TRBJ2-1; D not certain. The V end lost 1 base, the J end lost 5 bases, and 6 bases lay between the germline ends. The germline V gene has CDR1 SGHTA and CDR2 FQGNSA. The CDR3 extends over 13 amino acids. DNA for the CDR3: TGTGCCAGCAGCTTAGTCCACAACAATGAGCAGTTCTTC. This translates into CASSLVHNNEQFF.

The chain has TRBV3-1 (or the pseudogene TRBV3-2) and TRBJ1-1; D is ambiguous. Trimming shortened V by 2 bases and J by 4 bases, and 8 bases separated the two germline ends. In germline, CDR1 is LGHDT, CDR2 YNNKEL (reference sequence). This CDR3 spans 13 amino acids. The chain's CDR3 is CASSQFSGTEAFF. CDR3 coding DNA: TGTGCCAGCAGCCAATTTTCGGGCACTGAAGCTTTCTTT.

This clone was recorded a few times. The rearrangement uses TRBV30 and TRBJ2-2, with 9 bases fitting TRBD1. From germline, CDR1 is GTSNPN and CDR2 SVGIG (reference sequence). CDR3 length equals 15 residues. Germline trimming cut 0 bases from V and 3 bases from J; bases unmatched to any gene: 2. The CDR3 DNA reads TGTGCCTGGAGTGTACGGGACAGGGACACCGGGGAGCTGTTTTTT. Amino acids: CAWSVRDRDTGELFF.